These 25 T cell receptor beta chains originate from one sample sequenced in a study of human T cells and chemical hapten exposure. TCRdb re-called the RACE reads with MiXCR, one entry per CDR3 protein. The table lists approximately 87,000 distinct CDR3 sequences, more than 9.5% of them singletons. Time point meaning: patch test 2, 6 weeks after DPC sensitization. As to treatment: therapeutic diphenylcyclopropenone sensitization with weekly scalp DPC. The sequences come from whole blood, collected in connection with sensitization to the hapten diphenylcyclopropenone (DPC). These TCRs come from a woman in her forties with alopecia areata. Some clones in this sample may be carry-over from other donors' samples.

Remarks on this clonotype: It is unclear where the CDR3 begins or ends on the DNA, so no DNA is shown, and the CDR3 is as TCRdb lists it. The genes are TRBV21-1 and TRBJ2-2; TRBD2 was called by the table and not checked on the DNA. TRBV21-1 is noted as a pseudogene. The CDR3 spans 17 residues, counting both ends. The CDR3 reads CASSKVGSGANTGELFF.

This clonotype was seen a handful of times. This CDR3 is CATAGGIYQETQYF. CDR3 nucleotides: TGTGCCACCGCGGGGGGGATCTACCAAGAGACCCAGTACTTC. The chain links TRBV7-9 to TRBJ2-5, with TRBD2 matching 9 bases. J lost 0 bases, V lost 10 bases, and 6 bases had no gene match. This CDR3 is 14 amino acids long. The germline V gene encodes CDR1 SEHNR and CDR2 FQNEAQ (reference sequence).

In its sample, this clonotype was seen a few times. The V call is TRBV5-4, the J call TRBJ2-2; 7 nucleotides agree with TRBD1. The V gene's germline CDR1 is SGHNT and CDR2 YYREEE (reference sequence). V shed 3 bases, J shed 4 bases, and the junction held 3 bases outside the gene matches. The CDR3 has 14 amino acids. The CDR3 region has the DNA TGTGCCAGCAGCTCAGGGGGTGGCACCGGGGAGCTGTTTTTT. This encodes CASSSGGGTGELFF.

The J gene is TRBJ2-1, the V gene TRBV7-9; D remains unclear. The germline V gene encodes CDR1 SEHNR and CDR2 FQNEAQ (reference sequence). The CDR3 covers 15 residues. Trimming took 0 bases from V and 2 from J, leaving 8 bases between them. The DNA for the CDR3 is TGTGCCAGCAGCTTAGCCGGGCCACCCTACAATGAGCAGTTCTTC. As protein: CASSLAGPPYNEQFF.

This clonotype was counted ten times or more. The V call is TRBV11-2, the J call TRBJ2-7; D is tentatively TRBD1 or TRBD2 (5 bases each). V was shortened by 5 bases and J by 6 bases, with 14 bases between the two germline ends. The CDR3 covers 13 residues. Germline CDR1 and CDR2: SGHAT and FQNNGV. CDR3 DNA sequence: TGTGCCAGCAGCGCCCCCGGGACGGTCGAGCAGTACTTC. It translates to CASSAPGTVEQYF.

This chain links TRBV5-1 with TRBJ2-1; the D is unclear. Germline V lookup: CDR1 SGHRS, CDR2 YFSETQ. V gave up 0 bases and J gave up 8 bases, with 15 bases separating them. This CDR3 region has 15 residues. The DNA of the CDR3 is TGCGCCAGCAGCTTGGTCTCTCCACACGGAGATGAGCAGTTCTTC. As protein: CASSLVSPHGDEQFF.

The table lists this clonotype with a few counts. V usage is TRBV7-9 and J usage is TRBJ2-1; a weak D match, TRBD1 (6 bases). V gave up 5 bases and J gave up 6 bases, with 17 bases separating them. Germline CDR1 is SEHNR and CDR2 is FQNEAQ (reference sequence). The CDR3 is 15 residues long. CDR3 DNA: TGTGCCAGCAGCACACAGGGCGGCAGGGTCAATGAGCAGTTCTTC. It is translated as CASSTQGGRVNEQFF.

This clonotype was seen at least ten times. V gene TRBV28 combines with J gene TRBJ1-5, with D unresolved. CDR1 and CDR2 (germline): MDHEN, SYDVKM. V lost 3 bases and J lost 4, with 4 bases in between. The CDR3 totals 12 residues. In DNA form, the CDR3 reads TGTGCCAGCAGTTTTGGTAATCAGCCCCAGCATTTT. This gives the protein CASSFGNQPQHF.

On this clonotype itself: This may arise from a read error, as a much more abundant clone is one base away. The chain employs TRBV6-5 and TRBJ1-6, with 12 nucleotides matching TRBD1. This CDR3 spans 19 amino acids. Germline assignment: CDR1 MNHEY and CDR2 SVGAGI. CDR3 sequence: CASCYPKGTGGVRNSPLHF. As DNA, the CDR3 is TGTGCCAGCTGTTACCCCAAAGGGACAGGGGGCGTGAGAAATTCACCCCTCCACTTT.

Only a few counts were recorded for this clonotype. This chain links TRBV4-1 with TRBJ1-1; D unresolved. The CDR3 is 14 amino acids. CDR1 is MGHRA, CDR2 YSYEKL, per germline. The V and J ends lost 4 bases and 0 bases respectively, with 9 bases between them. The CDR3 region has the DNA TGCGCCAGCAGCCCCACTCTTTTGAACACTGAAGCTTTCTTT. The encoded protein is CASSPTLLNTEAFF.

This clonotype has a handful of counts. The rearrangement links TRBV11-2 to TRBJ2-2, with D unresolved. Germline CDR1 SGHAT, CDR2 FQNNGV. V was clipped by 9 bases and J by 6 bases, with 20 bases between them. The CDR3 is 15 amino acids. The CDR3 DNA reads as TGTGCCAGTGGGGTGGCCACCGAGTGGGCCGGGGAGCTGTTTTTT. Its protein product is CASGVATEWAGELFF.

This clonotype was seen many times. The V gene is TRBV6-2 or TRBV6-3, the J gene TRBJ2-1, with 9 bases matching TRBD1. Germline CDR1 and CDR2: MNHEY and SVGEGT. V trimming: 6 bases; J trimming: 6 bases; junction bases outside the gene matches: 9. This CDR3 region has 15 residues. CDR3 DNA sequence: TGTGCCAGCAGCCCCGGGACAGGGCACGCCAATGAGCAGTTCTTC. It encodes CASSPGTGHANEQFF.

This clonotype has more than one count but fewer than ten. The chain employs TRBV27 and TRBJ2-2; weak D call: TRBD2 (5 bases). Trimming removed 7 bases at V and 6 bases at J, with 15 bases between. The CDR3 spans 14 residues. CDR1 MNHEY and CDR2 SMNVEV come from the germline V gene (reference sequence). The CDR3 spells CASTRILDSGELFF. CDR3 in DNA: TGTGCCAGCACGAGGATCTTGGACTCCGGGGAGCTGTTTTTT.

The sample holds many counts of this clonotype. The V gene is TRBV7-9, the J gene TRBJ1-1; maybe TRBD1 (5 bases). This CDR3 spans 12 amino acids. V was trimmed by 5 bases and J by 3 bases, leaving 7 bases between them. Per the germline V gene, CDR1 is SEHNR and CDR2 is FQNEAQ (reference sequence). The CDR3, as DNA: TGTGCCAGCAGCACCAGGGACACTGAAGCTTTCTTT. As protein: CASSTRDTEAFF.

The gene calls are TRBV30 and TRBJ2-3; D is undetermined. V dropped 0 bases and J dropped 2 bases, with 9 bases sitting between them. In germline, CDR1 is GTSNPN, CDR2 SVGIG (reference sequence). This CDR3 has 14 residues. The CDR3 bases are TGTGCCTGGAGTGTATTCACCTTCACAGATACGCAGTATTTT. This sequence encodes CAWSVFTFTDTQYF.

This clonotype was seen a few times. The rearrangement uses TRBV5-6 and TRBJ1-1; D gene uncertain. Deletions cut 6 bases from V and 4 bases from J, with 13 bases between. This CDR3 contains 13 residues. Germline-derived CDR1 and CDR2 are SGHDT and YYEEEE. The CDR3 protein is CASTSPFPTEAFF. The CDR3 DNA sequence: TGTGCCAGCACCTCCCCATTCCCCACTGAAGCTTTCTTT.

The sample holds many counts of this clonotype. V is TRBV5-1 and J is TRBJ1-1; a possible D gene is TRBD1 (5 bases). The germline V gene has CDR1 SGHRS and CDR2 YFSETQ. The CDR3 is 14 residues long. V was cut by 4 bases and J by 4 bases, with 14 bases left in between. The CDR3 is CASSTGWGGTEAFF. In DNA, the CDR3 is TGCGCCAGCAGCACTGGGTGGGGCGGCACTGAAGCTTTCTTT.

This clonotype was seen a handful of times. The rearrangement links TRBV3-1 to TRBJ1-2; 7 bases map to TRBD1. Germline trimming cut 3 bases from V and 8 bases from J; bases unmatched to any gene: 15. CDR1 is LGHDT, CDR2 YNNKEL, per germline (reference sequence). The CDR3 has 16 residues. In DNA, the CDR3 is TGTGCCAGCAGCCAGCATTGGGACAGCCCATTACAAGGCTACACCTTC. Its translation is CASSQHWDSPLQGYTF.

This clonotype was seen more than once but under ten times. J is TRBJ2-3 and V is TRBV7-8; D is possibly TRBD1 or TRBD2 (6 bases each). Deletions cut 5 bases from V and 6 bases from J, with 12 bases between. The CDR3 is 13 residues long. In germline, CDR1 is SGHVS, CDR2 FQNEAQ. The CDR3 sequence is CASSPRGVDTQYF. CDR3 bases: TGTGCCAGCAGCCCGAGGGGGGTCGATACGCAGTATTTT.

The V call is TRBV5-5, the J call TRBJ2-1; no clear D gene. Trimming pared 0 bases from V and 9 bases from J, leaving 10 bases between. CDR3 size: 13 residues. The germline CDR1 and CDR2 sequences are SGHKS and YYEKEE (reference sequence). The CDR3, as DNA: TGTGCCAGCAGCTTGGCCTGGCCACCTGAGCAGTTCTTC. Translating it yields CASSLAWPPEQFF.

At least ten counts were recorded for this clonotype. J is TRBJ1-2 and V is TRBV27; 7 bases agree with TRBD1. CDR3 size: 14 residues. Trimming at V came to 3 bases and at J to 5 bases, leaving 6 bases not matched to a gene. The germline CDR1 and CDR2 sequences are MNHEY and SMNVEV (reference sequence). As DNA, the CDR3 is TGTGCCAGCAGTTTTGGACAGGACACTTATGGCTACACCTTC. It encodes CASSFGQDTYGYTF.

Points on this clonotype: A read error is possible here, since a much larger clone lies one base away. V is TRBV30 and J is TRBJ1-6, with a possible D match to TRBD1 (6 bases). This CDR3 spans 14 amino acids. Looked up from germline, CDR1 is GTSNPN and CDR2 is SVGIG (reference sequence). The DNA of the CDR3 is TGTGCCTCTACAGGGAGCTCCCATAATTCACCCCTCCACTTT. It encodes CASTGSSHNSPLHF.

Many counts were recorded for this clonotype. This chain uses TRBV29-1 with TRBJ1-5, with 12 bases matching TRBD1. After removal of 6 bases from V and 7 bases from J, the junction contained 13 bases not matched to a gene. The CDR3 runs to 16 residues. Germline values: CDR1 SQVTM, CDR2 ANQGSEA. The CDR3 DNA reads as TGCAGCGTAGTACTGCCCGGGACAGGGGGCTTGCAGCCCCAGCATTTT. Translation gives CSVVLPGTGGLQPQHF.

This clonotype was recorded a few times. The chain is built from TRBV6-6 and TRBJ1-3, with D unresolved. CDR1 and CDR2 from the germline V gene are MNHNY and SVGAGI (reference sequence). Trimming took off 5 bases at V and 1 base at J, with 6 bases between the two ends. The CDR3 sequence is 13 residues long. The CDR3 sequence is CASSTQSGNTIYF. In DNA form, the CDR3 reads TGTGCCAGCAGTACCCAATCTGGAAACACCATATATTTT.

The chain recombines TRBV19 with TRBJ2-3, with 9 positions matching TRBD2. CDR1 is LNHDA and CDR2 is SQIVND in the germline V gene (reference sequence). The V gene end was trimmed by 3 bases and the J gene end by 1 base; junction bases not matched to a gene: 5. The CDR3 is 16 residues long. The CDR3: CASSMGSGSGTDTQYF. The CDR3 nucleotides are TGTGCCAGTAGTATGGGTAGCGGGAGTGGCACAGATACGCAGTATTTT.